The T cell receptor beta chain described here comes from a study of blood T cells in healthy people across ages (dated by TCRdb to about 2015). With regard to the full study: In model experiments, template switching captured roughly one uniquely barcoded TCR beta cDNA molecule for every two T cells. The donors were split into four age groups: young (average 16 years), middle-aged (39), aged (approximately 60) and long-lived (over 80). For two donors (one aged 18 to 30 and one aged 80 or older), the study analyzed two additional independent replicas of 1 million unique cDNA reads from the same blood draw. Donors of different ages were randomly distributed across sequencing lanes to avoid experimental bias. The study measured age-related changes in TCR beta repertoire diversity using deep sequencing normalized with unique cDNA molecular identifiers. On the study overall, not on this receptor specifically: A strong correlation was found between observed TCR beta diversity and the percentage of naive T cells measured by flow cytometry. Compared with the aged group, the long-lived group had more naive CD4+ T cells, fewer expanded clones and increased TCR diversity, suggesting age selection. Estimates of total diversity based on one million sequenced T cells were regarded as lower bounds and as underestimates. Because donor CMV infection status was unknown, age-related changes in expanded clonotypes were potentially confounded. Since profiling was done on bulk unsorted PBMCs, naive and antigen-experienced compartments could not be conclusively compared. Observed TCR beta diversity per million T cells fell roughly linearly with age, and a significant reduction was already apparent by age roughly 40.

Libraries were built with 5' RACE. For sequencing, an Illumina HiSeq 2500 was employed. A second PCR of 7 to 11 cycles was performed with a sample-barcoded 5' primer and a J-beta primer mix. A unique molecular identifier was introduced onto each TCR beta cDNA molecule by a template-switch 5' adaptor carrying 12 random nucleotides. Each sample yielded at least 3 million CDR3-containing paired-end reads. First-strand cDNA synthesis was performed from all RNA using the Mint cDNA synthesis kit, with priming by a TRBC-specific oligonucleotide. Following uracil-DNA glycosylase treatment, a first 18-cycle PCR with universal primers M1SS and BC2_uni_R was performed on all cDNA. The source study handled its data this way. For normalization, 1 million high-quality reads were randomly selected from each sample, with every read carrying a distinct molecular identifier. Instead of being binned into consensus sequences, reads that shared molecular identifiers were thrown out. MiTCR, with a Q25 quality threshold and the strictest error-elimination algorithm, was used for CDR3 identification, clonotype clustering and error correction. A nonparametric unseen species model with Euler transformation was used to estimate lower-bound total TCR beta diversity. TCRdb handled the public reads itself, with Q25 trimming in fastp and clone calling in MiXCR, and kept productive beta chains. CDR3 protein duplicates are merged, each entry listing the most common genes and DNA. These V and J calls are TCRdb output, not the study's own analysis. Present in this sample are about a million distinct CDR3 sequences, roughly two fifths of which were seen just once. The ten largest account for about 12% of the sample.

Details on this clonotype: Its antigen is not yet known. No much larger clonotype is one base removed from it; base qualities were not supplied.

CDR3 length: 15 amino acids, cysteine to phenylalanine. This entry keeps only the CDR3 DNA: 45 bases, framed from base 1. The junction carries 15 bases between V and J, which are trimmed by 6 bases and 2 bases respectively. In the germline V gene, CDR1 corresponds to MDHEN and CDR2 to SYDVKM. The donors were 40 or so Caucasian individuals from Russia, aged about 6 to 100 years, who were systemically healthy. Ten milliliters of peripheral blood were drawn from each donor into EDTA-treated Vacutainer tubes. Ficoll-Paque density-gradient centrifugation was used to isolate PBMCs, with at least 7 million per sample. Trizol reagent was used to extract total RNA from PBMCs, with at least 6 micrograms per sample. For every donor, an aliquot of PBMCs went through flow cytometry to measure the percentages of naive CD45RAhigh/CD27high T cells.

The receptor's source is a man aged 18-30 years in good health. Input material: blood. The rearranged chain carries TRBV28 and TRBJ2-3; the D segment cannot be called with confidence. The CDR3 region: CASSTRWPLTDTQYF. Read as DNA, the sequence is TGTGCCAGCAGCACCAGGTGGCCCCTCACAGATACGCAGTATTTT.